This T cell receptor (beta chain) was captured in a study of metastatic and nonmetastatic thyroid tumors. V lost 5 bases, J lost 2 bases, and 20 bases lay in between. The CDR3 totals 17 residues. Germline-derived CDR1 and CDR2 are SGHAT and FQNNGV. Original analysis: A distant-metastasis classifier for papillary thyroid cancer was built using CDR3 differences across clinicopathological groups. With MiXCR, TCRdb reprocessed the PCR reads. The V and J calls and clone size are TCRdb's, not the authors'. The sample shows several thousand clones, roughly a third of them seen only once. Each patient went into thyroid surgery without having received any treatment. The study, taken as a whole, reports: In both blood and tumor samples, TCR beta diversity was reported significantly higher for malignant than benign nodules.

With respect to this clone: Its target is unknown.

Sequenced input: adjacent normal tissue. This TCR derives from a male donor with papillary thyroid cancer or a benign thyroid nodule (not recorded which). Some clones in this sample may be carry-over from other donors' samples. The V and J genes are TRBV11-2 and TRBJ2-3; D is uncertain. The CDR3 protein is CASSPKRASLSTDTQYF. The CDR3 DNA follows: TGTGCCAGCAGCCCCAAAAGGGCTAGTCTATCCACAGATACGCAGTATTTT.